A single sample is the source of the 5 T cell receptor beta chains below, sequenced in a study of T cell changes during pregnancy in multiple sclerosis. Sequencing used immunoSEQ multiplex PCR; TCRdb keeps in-frame clones, though not all of them. This sample yields around 36,000 clones, of which over 75% are seen a single time; approximately 0.44% belongs to the top ten. Sequencing was performed on CD4+ T cells from peripheral blood mononuclear cells, taken in the third trimester of pregnancy. All receptors derive from a female donor with multiple sclerosis, enrolled in a pregnancy study.

This chain uses TRBV5-1 with TRBJ2-7; maybe TRBD2 (5 bases). Trimming stripped 0 bases from V and 2 bases from J, with 15 bases between. Per germline, CDR1 SGHRS and CDR2 YFSETQ. CDR3 length equals 16 residues. The CDR3 region has the DNA TGCGCCAGCAGCTTGGTTCTTGAGGGATTGCCCTACGAGCAGTACTTC. As protein: CASSLVLEGLPYEQYF.

The chain joins TRBV29-1 to TRBJ2-3; the match to TRBD1 covers 10 bases. Germline V gene lookup returns CDR1 SQVTM and CDR2 ANQGSEA. Trimming cost V 5 bases and J 5 bases; bases outside gene matches: 7. This CDR3 is built from 14 residues. The CDR3, as DNA: TGCAGCGTTCTGCGACAGGGGGCAGTAGATACGCAGTATTTT. Its protein product is CSVLRQGAVDTQYF.

V gene TRBV6-1 combines with J gene TRBJ1-5; TRBD1 agrees at 7 bases. Per germline, CDR1 MNHNS and CDR2 SASEGT. J lost 1 base, V lost 3 bases, and 12 bases had no gene match. This CDR3 is 18 amino acids long. The CDR3 bases are TGTGCCAGCAGTGATAAGGGGACAGTGGGGACGAGCAATCAGCCCCAGCATTTT. Translation gives CASSDKGTVGTSNQPQHF.

This chain connects TRBV5-1 to TRBJ2-2, with D maybe TRBD1 (5 bases). The CDR3 consists of 18 residues. CDR1 is SGHRS and CDR2 is YFSETQ in the germline V gene. V was pared by 0 bases and J by 3 bases, with 18 bases between. CDR3 DNA sequence: TGCGCCAGCAGCTTGGCCAGGGTGACTCTTCGGGACACCGGGGAGCTGTTTTTT. It is translated as CASSLARVTLRDTGELFF. The whole variable domain, filled in from reference TRBV5-1 and TRBJ2-2, reads KAGVTQTPRYLIKTRGQQVTLSCSPISGHRSVSWYQQTPGQGLQFLFEYFSETQRNKGNFPGRFSGRQFSNSRSEMNVSTLELGDSALYLCASSLARVTLRDTGELFFGEGSRLTVL.

A few counts support this clone. The gene calls are TRBV5-1 and TRBJ1-2; D gene ambiguous. Germline CDR1 reads SGHRS; CDR2 reads YFSETQ. The CDR3 totals 14 residues. V lost 1 base and J 0 bases, leaving 7 bases between the germline ends. Here the CDR3 reads CASSLIQSNYGYTF. DNA for the CDR3: TGCGCCAGCAGCTTGATACAGTCTAACTATGGCTACACCTTC.